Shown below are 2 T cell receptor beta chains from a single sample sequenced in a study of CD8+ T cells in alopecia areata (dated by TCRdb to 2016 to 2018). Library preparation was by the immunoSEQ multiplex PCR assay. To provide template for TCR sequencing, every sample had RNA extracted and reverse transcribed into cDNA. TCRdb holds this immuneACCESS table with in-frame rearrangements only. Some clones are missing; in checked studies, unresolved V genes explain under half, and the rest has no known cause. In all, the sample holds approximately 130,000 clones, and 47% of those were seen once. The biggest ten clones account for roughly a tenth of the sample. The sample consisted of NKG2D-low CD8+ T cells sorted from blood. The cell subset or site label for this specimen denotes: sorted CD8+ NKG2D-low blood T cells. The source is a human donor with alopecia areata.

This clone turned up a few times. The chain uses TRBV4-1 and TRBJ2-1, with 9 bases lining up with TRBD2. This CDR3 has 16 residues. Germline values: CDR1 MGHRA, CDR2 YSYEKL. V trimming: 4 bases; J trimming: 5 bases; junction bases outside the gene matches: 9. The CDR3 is CASSRKLAGAHNEQFF. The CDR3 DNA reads TGCGCCAGCAGCCGAAAGTTAGCGGGGGCCCACAATGAGCAGTTCTTC.

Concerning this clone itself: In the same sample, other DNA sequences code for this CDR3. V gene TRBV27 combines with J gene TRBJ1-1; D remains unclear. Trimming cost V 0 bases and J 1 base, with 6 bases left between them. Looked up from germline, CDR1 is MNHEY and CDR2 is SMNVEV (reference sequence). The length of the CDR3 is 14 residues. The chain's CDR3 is CASSLSTRNTEAFF. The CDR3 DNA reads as TGTGCCAGCAGTTTATCCACACGGAACACTGAAGCTTTCTTT.